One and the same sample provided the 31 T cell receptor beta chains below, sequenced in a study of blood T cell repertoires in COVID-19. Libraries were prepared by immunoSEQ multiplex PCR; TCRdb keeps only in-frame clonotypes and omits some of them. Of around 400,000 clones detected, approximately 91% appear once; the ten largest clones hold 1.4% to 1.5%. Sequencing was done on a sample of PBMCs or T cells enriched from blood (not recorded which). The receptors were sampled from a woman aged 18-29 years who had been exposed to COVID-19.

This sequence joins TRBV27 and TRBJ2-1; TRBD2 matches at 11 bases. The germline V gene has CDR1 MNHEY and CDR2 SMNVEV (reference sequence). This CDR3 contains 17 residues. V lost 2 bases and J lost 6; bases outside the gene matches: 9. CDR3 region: CASSLGVAGGLANEQFF. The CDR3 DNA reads TGTGCCAGCAGTTTAGGGGTAGCGGGAGGGCTAGCCAATGAGCAGTTCTTC.

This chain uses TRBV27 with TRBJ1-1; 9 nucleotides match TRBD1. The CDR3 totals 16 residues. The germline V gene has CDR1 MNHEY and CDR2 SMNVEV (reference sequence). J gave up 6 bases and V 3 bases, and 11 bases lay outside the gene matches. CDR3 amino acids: CASSFGWDRVGAEAFF. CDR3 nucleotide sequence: TGTGCCAGCAGTTTTGGTTGGGACAGGGTGGGCGCTGAAGCTTTCTTT.

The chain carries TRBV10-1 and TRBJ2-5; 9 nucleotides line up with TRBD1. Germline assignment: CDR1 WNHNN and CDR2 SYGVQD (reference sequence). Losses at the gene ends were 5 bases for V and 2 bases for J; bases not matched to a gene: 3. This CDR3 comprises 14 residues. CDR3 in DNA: TGCGCCAGCAGTAAGGACAGGGGACAAGAGACCCAGTACTTC. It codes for CASSKDRGQETQYF.

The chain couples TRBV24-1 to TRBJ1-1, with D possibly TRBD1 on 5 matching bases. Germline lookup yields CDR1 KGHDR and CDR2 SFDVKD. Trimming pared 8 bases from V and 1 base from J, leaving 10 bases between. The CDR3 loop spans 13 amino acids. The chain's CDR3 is CATKKGSNTEAFF. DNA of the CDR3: TGTGCCACCAAAAAGGGGTCGAACACTGAAGCTTTCTTT.

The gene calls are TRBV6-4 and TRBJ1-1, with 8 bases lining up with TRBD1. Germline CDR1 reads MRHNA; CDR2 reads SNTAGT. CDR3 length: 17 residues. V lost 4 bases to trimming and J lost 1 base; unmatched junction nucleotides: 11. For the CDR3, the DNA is TGTGCCAGCAGTGCACCGGCCGGGACAGGAGAGAACACTGAAGCTTTCTTT. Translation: CASSAPAGTGENTEAFF.

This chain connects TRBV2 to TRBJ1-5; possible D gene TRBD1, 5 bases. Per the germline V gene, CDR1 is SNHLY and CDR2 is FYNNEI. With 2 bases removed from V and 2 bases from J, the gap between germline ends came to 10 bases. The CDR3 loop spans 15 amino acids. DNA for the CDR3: TGTGCCAGCAGTGAACAGGGTAGTGGCAATCAGCCCCAGCATTTT. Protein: CASSEQGSGNQPQHF. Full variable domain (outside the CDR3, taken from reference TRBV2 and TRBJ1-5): EPEVTQTPSHQVTQMGQEVILRCVPISNHLYFYWYRQILGQKVEFLVSFYNNEISEKSEIFDDQFSVERPDGSNFTLKIRSTKLEDSAMYFCASSEQGSGNQPQHFGDGTRLSIL.

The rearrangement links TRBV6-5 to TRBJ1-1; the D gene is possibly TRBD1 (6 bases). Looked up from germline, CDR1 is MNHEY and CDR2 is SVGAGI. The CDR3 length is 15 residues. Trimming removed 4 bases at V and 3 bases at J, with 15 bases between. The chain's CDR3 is CASSFAQGSYTEAFF. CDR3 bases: TGTGCCAGCAGTTTCGCACAGGGAAGCTACACTGAAGCTTTCTTT.

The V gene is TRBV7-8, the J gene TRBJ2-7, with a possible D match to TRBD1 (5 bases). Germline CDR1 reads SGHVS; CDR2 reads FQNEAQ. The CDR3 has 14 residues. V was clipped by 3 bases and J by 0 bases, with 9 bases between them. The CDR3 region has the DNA TGTGCCAGCAGCTTTACGACAGCCTCCTACGAGCAGTACTTC. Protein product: CASSFTTASYEQYF.

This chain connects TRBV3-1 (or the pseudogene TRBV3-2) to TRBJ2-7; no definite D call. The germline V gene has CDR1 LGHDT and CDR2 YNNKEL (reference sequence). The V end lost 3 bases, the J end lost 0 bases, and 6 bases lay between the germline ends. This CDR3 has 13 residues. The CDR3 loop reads CASSQISSYEQYF. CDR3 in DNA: TGTGCCAGCAGCCAGATCAGCTCCTACGAGCAGTACTTC.

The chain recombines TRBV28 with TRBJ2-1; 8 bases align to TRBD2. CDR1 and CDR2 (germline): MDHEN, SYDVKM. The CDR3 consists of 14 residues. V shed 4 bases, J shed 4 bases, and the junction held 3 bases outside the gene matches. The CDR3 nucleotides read TGTGCCAGCAGTTCGGGAGGGGCGTACAATGAGCAGTTCTTC. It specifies CASSSGGAYNEQFF.

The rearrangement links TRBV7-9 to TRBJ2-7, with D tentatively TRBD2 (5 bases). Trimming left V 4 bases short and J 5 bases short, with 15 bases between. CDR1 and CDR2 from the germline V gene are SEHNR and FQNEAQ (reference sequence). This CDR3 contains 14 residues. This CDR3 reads CASSSEASFDEQYF. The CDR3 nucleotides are TGTGCCAGCAGCTCGGAGGCGAGTTTCGACGAGCAGTACTTC.

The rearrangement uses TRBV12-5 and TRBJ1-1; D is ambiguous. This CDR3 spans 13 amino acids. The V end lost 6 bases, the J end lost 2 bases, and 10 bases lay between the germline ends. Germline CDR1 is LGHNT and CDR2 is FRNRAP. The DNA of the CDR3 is TGTGCTAGTGGGAAGGGAGTAAACACTGAAGCTTTCTTT. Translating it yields CASGKGVNTEAFF.

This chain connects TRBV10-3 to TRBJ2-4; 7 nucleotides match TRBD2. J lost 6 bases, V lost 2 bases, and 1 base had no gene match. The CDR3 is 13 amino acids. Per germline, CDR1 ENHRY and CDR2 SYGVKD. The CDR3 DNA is TGTGCCATCAGTGAGGGGGGGGGAAACATTCAGTACTTC. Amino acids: CAISEGGGNIQYF.

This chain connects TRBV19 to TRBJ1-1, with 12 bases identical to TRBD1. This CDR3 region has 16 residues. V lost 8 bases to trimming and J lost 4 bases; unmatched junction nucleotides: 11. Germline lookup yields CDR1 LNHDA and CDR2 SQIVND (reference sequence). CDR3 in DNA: TGTGCCAGTGCGCGGGGGACAGGGGGCTCCCCCACTGAAGCTTTCTTT. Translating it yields CASARGTGGSPTEAFF.

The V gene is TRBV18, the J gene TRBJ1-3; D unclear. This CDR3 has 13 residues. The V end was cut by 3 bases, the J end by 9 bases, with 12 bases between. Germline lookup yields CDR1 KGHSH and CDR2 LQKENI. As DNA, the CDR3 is TGTGCCAGCTCACCTTCATTAGATGTCACCATATATTTT. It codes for CASSPSLDVTIYF.

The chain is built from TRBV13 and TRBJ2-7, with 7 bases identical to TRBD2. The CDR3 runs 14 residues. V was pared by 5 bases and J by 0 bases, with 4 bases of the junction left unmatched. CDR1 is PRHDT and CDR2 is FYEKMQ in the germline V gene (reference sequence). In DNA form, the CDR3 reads TGTGCCAGCAGCCCGGGGGGATCCTCCTACGAGCAGTACTTC. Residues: CASSPGGSSYEQYF.

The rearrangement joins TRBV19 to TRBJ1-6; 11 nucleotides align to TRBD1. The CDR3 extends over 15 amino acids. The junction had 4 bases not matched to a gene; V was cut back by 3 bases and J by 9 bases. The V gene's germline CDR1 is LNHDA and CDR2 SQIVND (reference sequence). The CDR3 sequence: CASSIGTGGFSPLHF. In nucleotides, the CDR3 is TGTGCCAGTAGTATCGGGACAGGGGGATTTTCACCCCTCCACTTT. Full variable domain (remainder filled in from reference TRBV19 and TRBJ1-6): DGGITQSPKYLFRKEGQNVTLSCEQNLNHDAMYWYRQDPGQGLRLIYYSQIVNDFQKGDIAEGYSVSREKKESFPLTVTSAQKNPTAFYLCASSIGTGGFSPLHFGNGTRLTVT.

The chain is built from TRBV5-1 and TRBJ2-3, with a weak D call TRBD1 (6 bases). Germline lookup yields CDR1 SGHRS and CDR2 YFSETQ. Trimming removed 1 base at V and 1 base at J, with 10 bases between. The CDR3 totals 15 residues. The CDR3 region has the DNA TGCGCCAGCAGCTTGTTGCCAGGGGGCACAGATACGCAGTATTTT. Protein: CASSLLPGGTDTQYF.

Here the CDR3 DNA reads TGTGCCAGCAGCCCAGGACTAGTCACGAATACGCAGTATTTT. Its translation: CASSPGLVTNTQYF. The V call is TRBV5-8, the J call TRBJ2-3, with 7 bases that match TRBD2. J gave up 7 bases and V 4 bases, and 9 bases lay outside the gene matches. Germline-derived CDR1 and CDR2 are SGHTS and YDEGEE. The CDR3 contains 14 residues.

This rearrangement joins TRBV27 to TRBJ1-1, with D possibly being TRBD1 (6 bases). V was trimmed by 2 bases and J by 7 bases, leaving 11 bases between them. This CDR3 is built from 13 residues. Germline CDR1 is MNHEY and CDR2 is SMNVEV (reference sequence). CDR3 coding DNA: TGTGCCAGCAGTTTACCGGGACACGGTGAAGCTTTCTTT. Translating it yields CASSLPGHGEAFF.

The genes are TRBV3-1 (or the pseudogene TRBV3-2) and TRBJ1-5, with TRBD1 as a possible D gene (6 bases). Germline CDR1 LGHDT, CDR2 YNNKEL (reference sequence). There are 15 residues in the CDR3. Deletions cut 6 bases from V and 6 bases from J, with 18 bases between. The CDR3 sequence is CASSLDPGVGQPQHF. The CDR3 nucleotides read TGTGCCAGCAGTCTGGATCCAGGGGTGGGTCAGCCCCAGCATTTT.

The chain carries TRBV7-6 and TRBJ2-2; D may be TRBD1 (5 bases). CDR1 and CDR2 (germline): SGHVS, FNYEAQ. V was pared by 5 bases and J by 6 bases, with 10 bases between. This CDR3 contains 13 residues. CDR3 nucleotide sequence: TGTGCCAGCAGCCCCGACAGCTCCGGGGAGCTGTTTTTT. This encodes CASSPDSSGELFF. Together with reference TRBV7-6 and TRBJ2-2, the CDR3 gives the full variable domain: GAGVSQSPRYKVTKRGQDVALRCDPISGHVSLYWYRQALGQGPEFLTYFNYEAQQDKSGLPNDRFSAERPEGSISTLTIQRTEQRDSAMYRCASSPDSSGELFFGEGSRLTVL.

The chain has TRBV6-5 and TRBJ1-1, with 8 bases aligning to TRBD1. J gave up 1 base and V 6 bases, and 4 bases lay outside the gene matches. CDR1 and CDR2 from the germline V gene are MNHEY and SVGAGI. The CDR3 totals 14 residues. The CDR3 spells CASRPGQANTEAFF. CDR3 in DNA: TGTGCCAGCAGACCGGGACAGGCGAACACTGAAGCTTTCTTT.

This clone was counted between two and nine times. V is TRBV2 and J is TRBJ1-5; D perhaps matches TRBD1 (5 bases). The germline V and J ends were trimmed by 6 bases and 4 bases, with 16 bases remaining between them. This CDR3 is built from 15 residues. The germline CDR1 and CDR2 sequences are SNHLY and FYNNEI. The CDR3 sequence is CASRPDRFRNQPQHF. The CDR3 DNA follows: TGTGCCAGCAGACCCGACAGATTTCGGAATCAGCCCCAGCATTTT. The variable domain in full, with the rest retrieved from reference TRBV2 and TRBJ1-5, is EPEVTQTPSHQVTQMGQEVILRCVPISNHLYFYWYRQILGQKVEFLVSFYNNEISEKSEIFDDQFSVERPDGSNFTLKIRSTKLEDSAMYFCASRPDRFRNQPQHFGDGTRLSIL.

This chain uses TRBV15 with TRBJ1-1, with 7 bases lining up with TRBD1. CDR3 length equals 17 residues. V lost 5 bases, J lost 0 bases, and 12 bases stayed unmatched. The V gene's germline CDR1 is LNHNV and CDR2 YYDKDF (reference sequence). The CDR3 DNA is TGTGCCACCAGCCGAGCCCCGGACAGGATAATGAACACTGAAGCTTTCTTT. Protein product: CATSRAPDRIMNTEAFF. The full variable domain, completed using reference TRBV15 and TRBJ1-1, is DAMVIQNPRYQVTQFGKPVTLSCSQTLNHNVMYWYQQKSSQAPKLLFHYYDKDFNNEADTPDNFQSRRPNTSFCFLDIRSPGLGDTAMYLCATSRAPDRIMNTEAFFGQGTRLTVV.

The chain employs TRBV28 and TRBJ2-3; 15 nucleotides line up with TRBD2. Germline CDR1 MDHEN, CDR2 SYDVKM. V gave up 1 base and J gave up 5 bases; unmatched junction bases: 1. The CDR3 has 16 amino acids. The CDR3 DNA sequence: TGTGCCAGCAGTTTATCGGGACTAGCGGGAGGAGATACGCAGTATTTT. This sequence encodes CASSLSGLAGGDTQYF.

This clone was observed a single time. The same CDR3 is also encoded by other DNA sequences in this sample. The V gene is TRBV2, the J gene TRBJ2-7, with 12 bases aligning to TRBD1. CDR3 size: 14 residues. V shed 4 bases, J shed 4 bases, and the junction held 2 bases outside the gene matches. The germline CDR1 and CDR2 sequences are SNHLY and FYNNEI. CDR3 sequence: CASSGGQGAYEQYF. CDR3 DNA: TGTGCCAGCAGTGGGGGACAGGGGGCGTACGAGCAGTACTTC.

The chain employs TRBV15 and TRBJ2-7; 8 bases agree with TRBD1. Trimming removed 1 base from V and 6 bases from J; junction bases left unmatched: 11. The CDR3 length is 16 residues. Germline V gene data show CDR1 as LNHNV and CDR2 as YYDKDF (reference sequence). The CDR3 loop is CATSRVTRQGLSEQYF. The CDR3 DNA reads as TGTGCCACCAGCAGAGTGACCCGACAGGGGCTTAGCGAGCAGTACTTC.

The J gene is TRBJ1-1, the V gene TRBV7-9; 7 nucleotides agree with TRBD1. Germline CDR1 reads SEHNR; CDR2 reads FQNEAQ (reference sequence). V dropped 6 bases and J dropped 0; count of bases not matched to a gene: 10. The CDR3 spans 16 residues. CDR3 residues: CASSPSNRGLNTEAFF. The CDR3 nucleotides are TGTGCCAGCAGTCCATCGAACAGGGGATTGAACACTGAAGCTTTCTTT.

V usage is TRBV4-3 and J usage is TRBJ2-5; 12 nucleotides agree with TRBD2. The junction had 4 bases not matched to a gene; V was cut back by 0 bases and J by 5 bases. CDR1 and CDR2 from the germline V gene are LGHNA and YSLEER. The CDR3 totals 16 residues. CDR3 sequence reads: CASSQDLAGGLETQYF. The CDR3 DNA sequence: TGCGCCAGCAGCCAAGATCTAGCGGGGGGGCTCGAGACCCAGTACTTC.

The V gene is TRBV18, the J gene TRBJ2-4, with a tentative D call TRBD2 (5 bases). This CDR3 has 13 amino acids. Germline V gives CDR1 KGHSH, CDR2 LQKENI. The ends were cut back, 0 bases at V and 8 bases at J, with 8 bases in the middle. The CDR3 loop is CASSPPTRDIQYF. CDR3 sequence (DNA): TGTGCCAGCTCACCACCGACGAGGGACATTCAGTACTTC.